These 14 T cell receptor beta chains were sequenced from one sample in a study of cytomegalovirus exposure and HLA in healthy donors. Use of 60 Vbeta and 13 Jbeta primers characterized the PCR. Profiled with immunoSEQ multiplex PCR; TCRdb holds only in-frame clones, not every one. The repertoire has roughly 200,000 clones, around nine tenths of them found once; the top ten carry roughly 0.99%. Sequenced: PBMCs. These receptors were taken from a woman aged 18-30 years in good health and CMV-seronegative.

V and J are TRBV9 and TRBJ2-1; 9 bases map to TRBD2. J was trimmed by 4 bases and V by 3 bases; bases with no gene match: 5. Germline-derived CDR1 and CDR2 are SGDLS and YYNGEE. The CDR3 has 15 amino acids. Written as DNA, the CDR3 is TGTGCCAGCAGCGGAGGACTAGCGACGTACAATGAGCAGTTCTTC. Translation: CASSGGLATYNEQFF.

The V gene is TRBV10-3, the J gene TRBJ2-7; 7 bases fit TRBD2. Germline CDR1 is ENHRY and CDR2 is SYGVKD. V was pared by 6 bases and J by 3 bases, with 11 bases of the junction left unmatched. The CDR3 contains 15 residues. The CDR3 bases are TGTGCCATCAGGGCGCCGGCGGGGGACCACTACGAGCAGTACTTC. It translates to CAIRAPAGDHYEQYF.

This chain's CDR3 is CASSQGTSGYNEQFF. The CDR3 nucleotides read TGCGCCAGCAGCCAGGGGACTAGCGGATACAATGAGCAGTTCTTC. The chain links TRBV4-3 to TRBJ2-1, with 11 positions matching TRBD2. This CDR3 is built from 15 residues. The germline V gene encodes CDR1 LGHNA and CDR2 YSLEER. V gave up 3 bases and J gave up 4 bases; unmatched junction bases: 2.

The chain couples TRBV29-1 to TRBJ2-6, with TRBD2 identical over 7 bases. The V gene's germline CDR1 is SQVTM and CDR2 ANQGSEA. Trimming removed 6 bases from V and 0 bases from J; junction bases left unmatched: 11. CDR3 size: 17 residues. CDR3: CSVPRTSFNSGANVLTF. CDR3 nucleotide sequence: TGCAGCGTCCCCCGGACTAGTTTCAACTCTGGGGCCAACGTCCTGACTTTC.

The chain joins TRBV5-6 to TRBJ2-7, with D hard to call. The CDR3 consists of 14 residues. V was pared by 2 bases and J by 3 bases, with 12 bases between. Germline V lookup: CDR1 SGHDT, CDR2 YYEEEE. The CDR3 DNA is TGTGCCAGCAGCTTATCTGGGCGCTTCTACGAGCAGTACTTC. Amino acid sequence: CASSLSGRFYEQYF.

This chain uses TRBV30 with TRBJ2-1; TRBD2 aligns across 7 bases. Looked up from germline, CDR1 is GTSNPN and CDR2 is SVGIG (reference sequence). V gave up 7 bases and J gave up 0 bases; unmatched junction bases: 15. The CDR3 consists of 17 residues. For the CDR3, the DNA is TGTGCCTTAGCGGGCGGAGACCGAAGTAGCTCCTACAATGAGCAGTTCTTC. Its translation is CALAGGDRSSSYNEQFF.

This chain connects TRBV7-8 to TRBJ2-7; 15 bases are shared with TRBD2. The junction had 1 base not matched to a gene; V was cut back by 4 bases and J by 6 bases. CDR3 length: 14 amino acids. CDR1 is SGHVS and CDR2 is FQNEAQ in the germline V gene. The CDR3 reads CASSWTSGRVEQYF. The CDR3 DNA sequence: TGTGCCAGCAGCTGGACTAGCGGGAGGGTCGAGCAGTACTTC.

The chain combines TRBV6-1 with TRBJ1-6; D is undetermined. Germline V lookup: CDR1 MNHNS, CDR2 SASEGT. V lost 2 bases, J lost 7 bases, and 12 bases lay in between. This CDR3 has 15 amino acids. The CDR3 DNA is TGTGCCAGCAGTGAATATAAGTCGGGGAATTCACCCCTCCACTTT. Its translation: CASSEYKSGNSPLHF.

This clone was seen only once. The gene calls are TRBV11-3 and TRBJ1-3, with D uncertain. V was trimmed by 3 bases and J by 1 base, leaving 10 bases between them. Germline V lookup: CDR1 SGHNT, CDR2 YENEEA. This CDR3 comprises 15 residues. CDR3 sequence reads: CASSLRGYSGNTIYF. The CDR3 DNA reads as TGTGCCAGCAGCTTGCGAGGGTATTCTGGAAACACCATATATTTT.

The chain combines TRBV7-9 with TRBJ2-3, with TRBD2 identical over 11 bases. The CDR3 contains 16 residues. The V gene's germline CDR1 is SEHNR and CDR2 FQNEAQ (reference sequence). J gave up 2 bases and V 5 bases, and 6 bases lay outside the gene matches. The CDR3 spells CASSPGTSGSTDTQYF. The CDR3 DNA follows: TGTGCCAGCAGCCCCGGGACTAGCGGTTCCACAGATACGCAGTATTTT.

The V gene is TRBV27, the J gene TRBJ1-5; D is ambiguous. The CDR3 covers 13 residues. Per germline, CDR1 MNHEY and CDR2 SMNVEV (reference sequence). Trimming removed 4 bases from V and 9 bases from J, with 13 bases in between. The CDR3 nucleotides read TGTGCCAGCAGTTCAAGAGGGTTAGGGCCCCAGCATTTT. Its translation: CASSSRGLGPQHF.

The V and J genes are TRBV7-9 and TRBJ2-5, with TRBD2 identical over 7 bases. The CDR3 is 15 amino acids. CDR1 is SEHNR and CDR2 is FQNEAQ in the germline V gene (reference sequence). After removal of 5 bases from V and 2 bases from J, the junction contained 8 bases not matched to a gene. The CDR3 region is CASSPQASGQETQYF. CDR3 sequence (DNA): TGTGCCAGCAGCCCCCAGGCTAGCGGACAAGAGACCCAGTACTTC.

The chain couples TRBV11-3 to TRBJ1-3; D not certain. CDR1 SGHNT and CDR2 YENEEA come from the germline V gene. The CDR3 loop spans 13 amino acids. Trimming took 1 base from V and 4 from J, leaving 5 bases between them. This chain's CDR3 is CASSLAGGNTIYF. The DNA of the CDR3 is TGTGCCAGCAGCTTAGCGGGAGGAAACACCATATATTTT. The complete variable domain, with remaining parts taken from reference TRBV11-3 and TRBJ1-3, reads EAGVVQSPRYKIIEKKQPVAFWCNPISGHNTLYWYLQNLGQGPELLIRYENEEAVDDSQLPKDRFSAERLKGVDSTLKIQPAELGDSAVYLCASSLAGGNTIYFGEGSWLTVV.

This clone was picked up a small number of times. This chain joins TRBV25-1 and TRBJ1-4; maybe TRBD1 (6 bases). CDR1 and CDR2 (germline): MGHDK, SYGVNS. Trimming took off 8 bases at V and 8 bases at J, with 21 bases between the two ends. The CDR3 totals 15 residues. CDR3 region: CASAPGEGMSEKLFF. The CDR3 DNA reads as TGTGCCAGCGCCCCAGGGGAGGGTATGAGCGAAAAACTGTTTTTT.